This TCR beta chain was sequenced during a study of blood T cell repertoires in COVID-19. Study context: T cells, B-cell-depleted T cells, or PBMCs supplied cDNA or gDNA.

Per the original data handling: The authors estimated nucleated cell counts from reference gene primer amplification. TCRdb keeps only in-frame clones here, not all; method: immunoSEQ multiplex PCR. The V and J calls and the clone size are those of that table, but D and trimming were determined from the DNA. The data show under 250,000 clones, around four fifths seen once. CDR1 MGHRA and CDR2 YSYEKL come from the germline V gene. Trimming pared 6 bases from V and 0 bases from J, leaving 15 bases between. This CDR3 contains 15 residues. V and J are TRBV4-1 and TRBJ2-7; possibly TRBD1 for D (5 bases). Sequenced material: peripheral blood. The source of this sequence is a middle-aged man with active or convalescent COVID-19. The CDR3 DNA follows: TGCGCCAGCAGTTCATCCGGAGACAGCTCCTACGAGCAGTACTTC. Its translation: CASSSSGDSSYEQYF.